Reported below is one TCR beta chain. What antigen it recognizes has not been identified. No clone much larger than this one lies a single base away; base qualities are absent. The data originate from a study of graft-versus-host responses after intestinal transplantation (dated by TCRdb to the early 2020s). With respect to the entire study: Recipients received multivisceral, liver-intestinal, or isolated intestinal transplants. Every recipient was given anti-thymocyte globulin induction, then maintenance tacrolimus and steroids for approximately 3 years. After intestinal transplantation, graft-versus-host and host-versus-graft alloreactive T cell clones were followed in the graft, circulation and bone marrow using bulk TCR-beta CDR3 sequencing. Alloreactive clones were identified by sequencing pre-transplant mixed lymphocyte reaction products and comparing them with unstimulated pre-transplant donor and recipient T cells. A cohort of roughly 25 intestinal transplant recipients, including one retransplant, was enrolled, and 3 patients lacking pretransplant specimens were excluded. A peak of at least 4% donor T cells among recipient peripheral blood mononuclear cells was the definition used for donor T cell macrochimerism. Samples from a few later patients were sequenced in-house on an Illumina MiSeq with MiXCR processing rather than by the commercial service. What the authors observed across the whole study: Early after transplant, declines in HvG clones were associated with peak levels of circulating GvH clones. In the allografts of patients with donor T cell macrochimerism, GvH to HvG T cell clonal ratios were high. GvH clones were detected in recipient bone marrow, and some appeared earlier in ileal mucosa or blood, consistent with an intestinal mucosal origin. The relatively low number and heterogeneity of intestinal transplant patients limited the conclusions.

Library generation was performed with the immunoSEQ multiplex PCR assay. High-throughput TCR-beta CDR3 sequencing of genomic DNA from most patients was performed by Adaptive Biotechnologies. Under the source paper's analysis protocol: TCR sequencing data for roughly 20 patients were retrieved from Adaptive's ImmunoSEQ software; three other patients were processed with MiXCR and VDJtools. CDR3 nucleotide sequences shared between donor and recipient were removed because the origin of such sequences could not be assigned. To be classed as alloreactive, a clone needed at least 2-fold expansion over unstimulated cells and a minimum CFSE-low frequency of 0.002% (template counts) or 0.001% (read counts). A clone was considered mappable if detected in the sequenced pre-transplant spleen, lymph node, or MLR CFSE-low populations of the donor or recipient. Cumulative frequency of alloreactive clones was calculated as a percentage of all sequences weighted by copy number. This immuneACCESS table, as held by TCRdb, lists in-frame sequences with V and J called but not all clones. Of the missing ones, under half trace to an unresolved V gene in checked studies; the others have no known cause. The DNA was the basis for D and trimming; V, J and clone size are from that table. The sample table holds about 25,000 clones, of which 80% to 95% were seen once. Around 0.53% of the sample comes from the top ten.

CDR1 is given as MNHNS and CDR2 as SASEGT, both from the germline V gene. From V the trimming removes 6 bases and from J it removes 6 bases, while the gene matches leave 8 bases of the junction unaccounted for. The CDR3, from cysteine to phenylalanine, totals 15 residues. Left in the record is the CDR3 DNA by itself, 45 bases read in frame from the first base. Blood samples were collected up to 4 times in the first month after transplant and then at least monthly when available. The sequence is built from TRBV6-1 and TRBJ2-1; a stretch of 10 junction bases matches TRBD2. This specimen was PBMCs, taken 18 days after transplant. This sequence originates from a human patient who received an intestinal transplant, so some T cells may come from the graft donor. The sequenced DNA is TGTGCCAGCAGGCACGAGCGGGGGGGCTCCAATGAGCAGTTCTTC. Translated, this is CASRHERGGSNEQFF.